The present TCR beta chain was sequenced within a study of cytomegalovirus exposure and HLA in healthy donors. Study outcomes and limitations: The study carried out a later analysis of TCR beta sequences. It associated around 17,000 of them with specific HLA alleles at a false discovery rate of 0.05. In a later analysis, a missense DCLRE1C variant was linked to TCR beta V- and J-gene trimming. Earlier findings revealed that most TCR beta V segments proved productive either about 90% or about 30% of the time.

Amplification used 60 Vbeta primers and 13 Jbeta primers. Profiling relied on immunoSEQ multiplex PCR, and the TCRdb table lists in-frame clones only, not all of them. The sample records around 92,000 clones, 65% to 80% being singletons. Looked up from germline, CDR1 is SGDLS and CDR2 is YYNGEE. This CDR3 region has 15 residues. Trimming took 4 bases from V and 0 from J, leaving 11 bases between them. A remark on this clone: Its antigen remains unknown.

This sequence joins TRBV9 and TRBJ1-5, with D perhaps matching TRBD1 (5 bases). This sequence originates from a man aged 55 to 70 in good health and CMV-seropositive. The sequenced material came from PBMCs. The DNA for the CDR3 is TGTGCCAGCAGCTTAGAAGGGGCTAGCAATCAGCCCCAGCATTTT. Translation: CASSLEGASNQPQHF.